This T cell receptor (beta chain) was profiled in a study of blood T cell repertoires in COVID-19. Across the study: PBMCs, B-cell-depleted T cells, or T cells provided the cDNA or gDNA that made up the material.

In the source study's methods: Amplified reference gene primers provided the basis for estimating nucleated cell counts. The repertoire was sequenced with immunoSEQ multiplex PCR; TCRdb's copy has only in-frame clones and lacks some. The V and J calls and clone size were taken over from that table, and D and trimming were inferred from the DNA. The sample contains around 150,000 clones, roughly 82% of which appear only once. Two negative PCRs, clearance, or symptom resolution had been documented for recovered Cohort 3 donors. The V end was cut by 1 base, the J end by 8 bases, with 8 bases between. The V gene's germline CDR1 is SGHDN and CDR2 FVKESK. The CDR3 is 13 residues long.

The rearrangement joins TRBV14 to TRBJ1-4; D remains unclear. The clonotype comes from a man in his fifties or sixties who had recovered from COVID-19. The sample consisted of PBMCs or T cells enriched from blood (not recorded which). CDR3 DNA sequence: TGTGCCAGCAGCCAAGTACTGATGGAAAAACTGTTTTTT. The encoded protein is CASSQVLMEKLFF.